A single sample gave rise to the 17 T cell receptor beta chains below, sequenced in a study of cytomegalovirus exposure and HLA in healthy donors. The PCR employed 60 Vbeta primers together with 13 Jbeta primers. Profiled with immunoSEQ multiplex PCR; TCRdb holds only in-frame clones, not every one. Of more than 95,000 clones listed, roughly 79% were seen once; the top ten hold 5.8%. The source material was PBMCs. The source is a man in his sixties in good health and CMV-seropositive.

The rearrangement links TRBV28 to TRBJ2-3; no reliable D call. Trimming left V 9 bases short and J 0 bases short, with 13 bases between. The germline V gene encodes CDR1 MDHEN and CDR2 SYDVKM. CDR3 length: 14 residues. Here the CDR3 DNA reads TGTGCCAGTGCCAACTTCATCAGCACAGATACGCAGTATTTT. It encodes CASANFISTDTQYF.

The chain combines TRBV6-5 with TRBJ1-2; TRBD1 matches 7 bases. Unmatched junction bases numbered 11, after V lost 0 bases and J lost 7 bases. Germline CDR1 reads MNHEY; CDR2 reads SVGAGI. The CDR3 runs to 16 residues. Here the CDR3 DNA reads TGTGCCAGCAGTTACTCCCGGGACAGTTCCTCAGCTGGCTACACCTTC. Translated: CASSYSRDSSSAGYTF.

The chain joins TRBV6-5 to TRBJ1-1, with a weak D call TRBD1 (6 bases). Trimming removed 8 bases at V and 9 bases at J, with 16 bases between. This CDR3 has 12 residues. CDR1 is MNHEY and CDR2 is SVGAGI in the germline V gene. The CDR3 here is CASVLPGHQAFF. For the CDR3, the DNA is TGTGCCAGCGTTCTACCGGGACACCAAGCTTTCTTT.

V and J are TRBV10-3 and TRBJ2-1, with D perhaps matching TRBD1 (6 bases). The germline V and J ends were trimmed by 0 bases and 0 bases, with 9 bases remaining between them. The CDR3 runs 16 residues. Germline V gives CDR1 ENHRY, CDR2 SYGVKD. In nucleotides, the CDR3 is TGTGCCATCAGTGAGTCCGGACAGAGCTCCTACAATGAGCAGTTCTTC. Protein product: CAISESGQSSYNEQFF.

This chain links TRBV29-1 with TRBJ1-2; D uncertain. The CDR3 contains 12 residues. Trimming cost V 6 bases and J 2 bases, with 10 bases left between them. In germline, CDR1 is SQVTM, CDR2 ANQGSEA. CDR3 DNA sequence: TGCAGCGTAGACGACACGAACTATGGCTACACCTTC. It encodes CSVDDTNYGYTF.

V is TRBV5-1 and J is TRBJ2-3; 14 nucleotides match TRBD2. Looked up from germline, CDR1 is SGHRS and CDR2 is YFSETQ. The V gene end was trimmed by 4 bases and the J gene end by 8 bases; junction bases not matched to a gene: 6. The CDR3 totals 15 residues. This chain's CDR3 is CASSGTSGGLGTQYF. The CDR3 nucleotides read TGCGCCAGCAGCGGGACTAGCGGGGGACTTGGTACGCAGTATTTT.

The chain joins TRBV18 to TRBJ1-2; TRBD1 agrees at 9 bases. Per the germline V gene, CDR1 is KGHSH and CDR2 is LQKENI. The trim removed 4 bases at V and 5 bases at J, leaving 8 bases unmatched. The CDR3 loop spans 15 amino acids. CDR3 bases: TGTGCCAGCTCACAACGACAGGGGGTTGGTTATGGCTACACCTTC. It is translated as CASSQRQGVGYGYTF. The variable domain in full, with the rest retrieved from reference TRBV18 and TRBJ1-2, is NAGVMQNPRHLVRRRGQEARLRCSPMKGHSHVYWYRQLPEEGLKFMVYLQKENIIDESGMPKERFSAEFPKEGPSILRIQQVVRGDSAAYFCASSQRQGVGYGYTFGSGTRLTVV.

This sequence joins TRBV7-8 and TRBJ2-2, with 8 bases identical to TRBD1. J was trimmed by 4 bases and V by 5 bases; bases with no gene match: 9. CDR3 size: 16 residues. Germline lookup yields CDR1 SGHVS and CDR2 FQNEAQ. DNA of the CDR3: TGTGCCAGCAGCCGACAGGGGAGCAGTATCACCGGGGAGCTGTTTTTT. Protein product: CASSRQGSSITGELFF.

The rearrangement links TRBV30 to TRBJ2-2, with 7 bases fitting TRBD1. CDR3 length: 15 residues. Trimming removed 3 bases from V and 3 bases from J; junction bases left unmatched: 7. CDR1 and CDR2 (germline): GTSNPN, SVGIG (reference sequence). Here the CDR3 reads CAWSPTGRDTGELFF. CDR3 in DNA: TGTGCCTGGAGCCCGACAGGGAGAGACACCGGGGAGCTGTTTTTT. The entire variable domain, with the rest obtained from reference TRBV30 and TRBJ2-2, is as follows: SQTIHQWPATLVQPVGSPLSLECTVEGTSNPNLYWYRQAAGRGLQLLFYSVGIGQISSEVPQNLSASRPQDRQFILSSKKLLLSDSGFYLCAWSPTGRDTGELFFGEGSRLTVL.

The CDR3 nucleotides read TGTGCCAGCAGTAGCTCCGGGACAGGGAATGGCTACACCTTC. It translates to CASSSSGTGNGYTF. The gene calls are TRBV27 and TRBJ1-2; 9 bases are shared with TRBD1. The germline V gene encodes CDR1 MNHEY and CDR2 SMNVEV (reference sequence). Trimming at V came to 5 bases and at J to 6 bases, leaving 7 bases not matched to a gene. The CDR3 has 14 residues.

The chain uses TRBV29-1 and TRBJ2-7, with TRBD1 matching 8 bases. Trimming cost V 6 bases and J 3 bases; bases outside gene matches: 7. The CDR3 length is 13 residues. In germline, CDR1 is SQVTM, CDR2 ANQGSEA. The CDR3 sequence is CSVLTGADYEQYF. The DNA of the CDR3 is TGCAGCGTCCTGACAGGGGCGGACTACGAGCAGTACTTC.

The rearrangement links TRBV9 to TRBJ2-1; possible D gene TRBD1, 8 bases. This CDR3 is built from 15 residues. The V end lost 3 bases, the J end lost 5 bases, and 15 bases lay between the germline ends. Looked up from germline, CDR1 is SGDLS and CDR2 is YYNGEE. DNA for the CDR3: TGTGCCAGCAGCGCGTGGGGGGGACAGGACAATGAGCAGTTCTTC. It encodes CASSAWGGQDNEQFF.

J is TRBJ1-5 and V is TRBV27, with TRBD1 identical over 7 bases. The CDR3 length is 16 residues. Germline-derived CDR1 and CDR2 are MNHEY and SMNVEV (reference sequence). With 4 bases clipped from V and 0 bases from J, the junction kept 6 bases outside the gene matches. CDR3 nucleotide sequence: TGTGCCAGCAGTTCGACAGGGATCTATAGCAATCAGCCCCAGCATTTT. It codes for CASSSTGIYSNQPQHF.

This clone was seen more than once but under ten times. The gene calls are TRBV2 and TRBJ1-1; D not resolved. V was shortened by 1 base and J by 6 bases, with 6 bases between the two germline ends. The CDR3 length is 12 residues. In germline, CDR1 is SNHLY, CDR2 FYNNEI. Here the CDR3 reads CASSEVGAEAFF. The CDR3 nucleotides read TGTGCCAGCAGTGAAGTGGGAGCTGAAGCTTTCTTT.

The chain links TRBV18 to TRBJ2-1, with 7 bases aligning to TRBD2. The CDR3 length is 13 residues. The V segment lost 10 bases and the J segment 2 bases; nucleotides outside the gene matches: 5. CDR1 and CDR2 (germline): KGHSH, LQKENI. This chain's CDR3 is CAMGGNTYNEQFF. DNA for the CDR3: TGTGCCATGGGGGGGAACACCTACAATGAGCAGTTCTTC.

The V call is TRBV28, the J call TRBJ2-6; possible D gene TRBD1, 6 bases. Germline CDR1 MDHEN, CDR2 SYDVKM. The CDR3 is 14 residues long. V was trimmed by 10 bases and J by 1 base, leaving 11 bases between them. CDR3 DNA: TGTGCCACCCTACAGGGATCTGGGGCCAACGTCCTGACTTTC. Translating gives CATLQGSGANVLTF.

The chain links TRBV10-3 to TRBJ1-4; TRBD1 might be the D (5 bases). The CDR3 runs to 15 residues. V was clipped by 4 bases and J by 5 bases, with 14 bases between them. Germline assignment: CDR1 ENHRY and CDR2 SYGVKD. CDR3 amino acids: CAISGGGAANEKLFF. The DNA of the CDR3 is TGTGCCATCAGTGGGGGGGGAGCTGCGAATGAAAAACTGTTTTTT.